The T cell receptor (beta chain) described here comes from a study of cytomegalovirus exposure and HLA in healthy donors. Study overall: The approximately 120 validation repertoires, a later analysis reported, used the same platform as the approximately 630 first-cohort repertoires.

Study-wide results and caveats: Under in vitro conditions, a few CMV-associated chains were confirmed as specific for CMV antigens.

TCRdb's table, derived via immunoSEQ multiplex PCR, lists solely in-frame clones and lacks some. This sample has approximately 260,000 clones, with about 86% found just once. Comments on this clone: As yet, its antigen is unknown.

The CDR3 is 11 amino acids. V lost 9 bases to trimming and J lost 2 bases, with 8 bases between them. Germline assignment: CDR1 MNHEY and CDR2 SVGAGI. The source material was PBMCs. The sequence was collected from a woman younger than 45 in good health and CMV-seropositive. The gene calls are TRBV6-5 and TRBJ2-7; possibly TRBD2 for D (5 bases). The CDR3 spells CASGRAYEQYF. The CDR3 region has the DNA TGTGCCAGTGGGAGAGCCTACGAGCAGTACTTC.